This T cell receptor (beta chain) comes out of a study of blood T cell repertoires in COVID-19. Across the whole study: The United States, Italy and Spain supplied acute and convalescent COVID-19 samples. PBMCs, B-cell-depleted T cells, or T cells provided the cDNA or gDNA that made up the material.

Per the germline V gene, CDR1 is KGHDR and CDR2 is SFDVKD. This CDR3 has 13 residues. V was cut by 4 bases and J by 2 bases, with 7 bases left in between. Per the study methods: Amplification with reference gene primers provided the estimates of nucleated cell counts. Data came from immunoSEQ multiplex PCR; TCRdb stores just in-frame clones and leaves some out. V, J and clone size were drawn from that table, and D and trimming were deduced from the DNA. The sample has approximately 22,000 clones, roughly 90% seen once; the top ten hold roughly 6%. This chain connects TRBV24-1 to TRBJ1-1, with D maybe TRBD1 (5 bases). The sequence came from a human donor in a cohort sampled during active COVID-19. What was sequenced was peripheral blood. The DNA of the CDR3 is TGTGCCACCAGTGAGGACACCAACACTGAAGCTTTCTTT. Translated, it gives CATSEDTNTEAFF.